This T cell receptor beta chain stems from a study of regulatory T cells in long-lasting Graves disease. Time point described: newly diagnosed GD, antithyroid drugs for less than 3 months. From RNA extracted from PBMCs, the TCR library was made. Graves' disease diagnosis relied on American Thyroid Association guidelines. Both iRepertoire HTBI primers and Arm-PCR of CDR3 regions were used to build the TCR beta libraries. TCRdb reprocessed the multiplex PCR reads with MiXCR, giving one entry per CDR3 protein. The sample has about 440,000 distinct CDR3 sequences; about 17% are singletons. This clonotype was counted ten times or more. This same sample was also taken into another study, of T cells in Graves' hyperthyroidism and ophthalmopathy.

Sequences were derived from peripheral blood mononuclear cells (PBMCs), sampled at new diagnosis, from a patient treated with antithyroid drugs. This TCR was sampled from a woman aged 25 to 39 with Graves disease.

The CDR3 DNA reads TGTGCCAGTAGTTCGGACTACTCGTACGATGAGCAGTTCTTC. Translating gives CASSSDYSYDEQFF. The gene calls are TRBV19 and TRBJ2-1; tentative D call: TRBD2 (6 bases). V was trimmed by 5 bases and J by 8 bases, leaving 16 bases between them. The CDR3 spans 14 residues. CDR1 LNHDA and CDR2 SQIVND come from the germline V gene (reference sequence).